The text below deals with one T cell receptor (beta chain). As yet, its antigen is unknown. This table comes from immunoSEQ multiplex PCR, and its TCRdb copy is limited to in-frame clones, with some not included. The table lists about 170,000 clones, 80% to 90% of them singletons. CDR3 length: 16 residues. Trimming at V came to 2 bases and at J to 5 bases, leaving 14 bases not matched to a gene. CDR1 and CDR2 (germline): GTSNPN, SVGIG (reference sequence). This record comes from a study of cytomegalovirus exposure and HLA in healthy donors. Across the whole study: The 120 validation repertoires, a later analysis reported, used the same platform as the approximately 670 repertoires from the first cohort.

General study points: A list of 150 to 200 TCR beta chains associated with cytomegalovirus was given.

This sequence originates from a woman aged 18 to 35 in good health and CMV-seronegative. The rearrangement uses TRBV30 and TRBJ1-2, with 7 bases lining up with TRBD1. Sequenced sample: PBMCs. CDR3 nucleotides: TGTGCCTGGAGTCTCCTGGACAGGTTTTGGGCTTATGGCTACACCTTC. Amino acid sequence: CAWSLLDRFWAYGYTF.